The present TCR beta chain was sequenced within a study of cytomegalovirus exposure and HLA in healthy donors. Study results and caveats: Highest at DRB1 and lowest at HLA-C, TCR association rates differed among HLA loci in a later analysis. Researchers left out some V segments, among them TRBV6-2 and TRBV6-3, as indistinguishable. Within an earlier analysis, most TCR beta V segments proved productive either about 90% or about 30% of the time.

Researchers ran the PCR with 60 Vbeta and 13 Jbeta primers. Generated by immunoSEQ multiplex PCR, the TCRdb table keeps only in-frame clones and is missing some. The table shows 150,000 or so clones, with 78% occurring only once. The CDR3 sequence is 15 residues long. The germline V gene has CDR1 SEHNR and CDR2 FQNEAQ (reference sequence). Losses at the gene ends were 11 bases for V and 5 bases for J; bases not matched to a gene: 16. Concerning this clone itself: Its matching antigen is unknown.

The chain employs TRBV7-9 and TRBJ2-3; 7 bases align to TRBD1. This sequence was found in a woman aged 40 to 50 in good health and CMV-seronegative. Source material: PBMCs. As DNA, the CDR3 is TGTGCCGGAAATACAGGGGCCCTGAGAGGAGATACGCAGTATTTT. As protein: CAGNTGALRGDTQYF.